These T cell receptor beta chains were read from a single sample in a study of Graves' ophthalmopathy and Graves' hyperthyroidism. Each CDR3 protein gets one entry after TCRdb re-called the multiplex PCR reads with MiXCR. The table lists around 1,200,000 distinct CDR3 sequences, about 36% of them singletons. Sequencing used peripheral blood or thyroid tissue (not recorded which). These receptors came from an adult man with Graves' hyperthyroidism. Each CDR3 is given with its conserved first and last residue. A D gene is named only where the DNA matches it firmly. Clone size is given for some rows only: seen once, a few or many times, or a class if the clone is expanded.

size,D,V,J,CDR3,DNA
NA,NA,TRBV2,TRBJ1-1,CASRMGLSTAEAFF,TGTGCCAGCAGAATGGGGCTATCAACGGCTGAAGCTTTCTTT
NA,NA,TRBV28,TRBJ2-5,CASSTATGNQETQYF,TGTGCCAGCAGCACCGCGACGGGTAACCAAGAGACCCAGTACTTC
many,NA,TRBV10-3,TRBJ2-7,CAISGVTGTYEQYF,TGTGCCATCAGTGGCGTAACGGGTACCTACGAGCAGTACTTC
many,NA,TRBV5-1,TRBJ2-7,CASSEWDSFYEQYF,TGCGCCAGCAGCGAGTGGGACTCCTTCTACGAGCAGTACTTC
many,NA,TRBV5-1,TRBJ1-1,CASSYRLDTEAFF,TGCGCCAGCAGTTACCGACTCGACACTGAAGCTTTCTTT
NA,NA,TRBV6-6,TRBJ1-1,CASSSTGDNTEAFF,TGTGCCAGCAGTTCGACAGGAGATAACACTGAAGCTTTCTTT
NA,TRBD1,TRBV10-3,TRBJ2-7,CAISEGQVGRYEQYF,TGTGCCATCAGCGAGGGACAGGTGGGTCGCTACGAGCAGTACTTC
many,TRBD1,TRBV9,TRBJ1-5,CASSAGQGTNSNQPQHF,TGTGCCAGCAGCGCAGGACAGGGGACGAATAGCAATCAGCCCCAGCATTTT
NA,TRBD2,TRBV4-3,TRBJ2-7,CASSQERTSGYEQYF,TGCGCCAGCAGCCAAGAACGGACTAGCGGCTACGAGCAGTACTTC
NA,NA,TRBV6-4,TRBJ1-1,CASSETGMNTEAFF,TGTGCCAGCAGCGAAACAGGAATGAACACTGAAGCTTTCTTT
many,NA,TRBV2,TRBJ1-3,CASRLFGNTIYF,TGTGCCAGCAGGCTGTTCGGGAACACCATATATTTT
NA,NA,TRBV7-9,TRBJ2-2,CASSFPHTGELFF,TGTGCCAGCAGCTTCCCCCACACCGGGGAGCTGTTTTTT
NA,TRBD1,TRBV20-1,TRBJ2-5,CSATFQGAGETQYF,TGCAGTGCGACCTTTCAGGGGGCCGGAGAGACCCAGTACTTC
NA,NA,TRBV2,TRBJ2-7,CASRGRRSYEQYF,TGTGCCAGCAGGGGGCGCAGGTCCTACGAGCAGTACTTC
many,NA,TRBV6-5,TRBJ2-6,CASSYRGTAGANVLTF,TGTGCCAGCAGTTACCGCGGGACAGCGGGGGCCAACGTCCTGACTTTC
NA,NA,TRBV12-3/TRBV12-4,TRBJ1-2,CASSFTPGLKSYGYTF,TGTGCCAGCAGTTTCACCCCGGGGTTGAAAAGCTATGGCTACACCTTC
NA,TRBD2,TRBV10-3,TRBJ2-5,CAIRETSGGQETQYF,TGTGCCATCAGAGAGACTAGCGGTGGGCAAGAGACCCAGTACTTC
NA,TRBD2,TRBV12-3/TRBV12-4,TRBJ2-5,CASSYRGRGSRETQYF,TGTGCCAGCAGTTACCGGGGGAGGGGATCACGAGAGACCCAGTACTTC
many,NA,TRBV5-4,TRBJ1-2,CASSLPPTMSYTF,TGTGCCAGCAGCTTGCCTCCGACAATGAGCTACACCTTC
many,NA,TRBV20-1,TRBJ2-5,CSAWTPIKETQYF,TGCAGTGCCTGGACCCCGATCAAGGAGACCCAGTACTTC
NA,NA,TRBV29-1,TRBJ1-2,CSVEWGALGYTF,TGCAGCGTTGAATGGGGGGCTCTTGGCTACACCTTC
NA,TRBD1,TRBV7-6,TRBJ1-2,CASSLEPPGQGNYGYTF,TGTGCCAGCAGCTTAGAGCCCCCGGGACAGGGGAACTATGGCTACACCTTC
many,NA,TRBV24-1,TRBJ2-7,CATSAGTVSYEQYF,TGTGCCACCAGTGCCGGGACCGTCTCCTACGAGCAGTACTTC
NA,TRBD1,TRBV7-2,TRBJ1-1,CASSLVGDRGTEAFF,TGTGCCAGCAGCTTAGTAGGGGACAGGGGGACTGAAGCTTTCTTT
many,NA,TRBV29-1,TRBJ1-2,CSVVTQGSNGYTF,TGCAGCGTTGTTACACAGGGTTCGAACGGCTACACCTTC
many,NA,TRBV10-2,TRBJ1-2,CASSEPDTNYGYTF,TGCGCCAGCAGTGAGCCGGACACTAACTATGGCTACACCTTC
NA,NA,TRBV5-4,TRBJ2-1,CASSLVPAREQFF,TGTGCCAGCAGCTTGGTTCCAGCGCGTGAGCAGTTCTTC
NA,NA,TRBV20-1,TRBJ1-6,CSARDRGSNLHF,TGCAGTGCTAGAGATCGAGGGTCGAACCTCCACTTT
once,TRBD1,TRBV20-1,TRBJ1-1,CSASGDRASTEAFF,TGCAGTGCTAGCGGCGACAGGGCGAGCACTGAAGCTTTCTTT
many,NA,TRBV7-9,TRBJ1-2,CASSSSGESNYGYTF,TGTGCCAGCAGCTCATCAGGAGAATCTAACTATGGCTACACCTTC
many,NA,TRBV20-1,TRBJ1-1,CSARDSGGFWTEAFF,TGCAGTGCTAGAGATAGTGGGGGGTTCTGGACTGAAGCTTTCTTT
many,NA,TRBV4-3,TRBJ2-5,CASSQEEFGAQYF,TGCGCCAGCAGCCAAGAGGAGTTTGGGGCCCAGTACTTC
NA,TRBD1,TRBV10-3,TRBJ1-2,CAISTGQGSYGYTF,TGTGCCATCAGCACGGGACAGGGAAGCTATGGCTACACCTTC
NA,NA,TRBV6-1,TRBJ1-2,CASTDSPVYYGYTF,TGTGCCAGCACTGACAGTCCTGTCTACTATGGCTACACCTTC
many,NA,TRBV6-5,TRBJ1-1,CASRPSEGGPAFF,TGTGCCAGCAGACCCTCAGAAGGAGGGCCGGCTTTCTTT
few,NA,TRBV11-2,TRBJ1-5,CAGSLLRQTRNSNQPQHF,TGTGCCGGCAGCTTACTTCGACAGACAAGAAATAGCAATCAGCCCCAGCATTTT
NA,TRBD2,TRBV6-5,TRBJ2-7,CASGEGNEQYF,TGTGCCAGCGGGGAGGGTAACGAGCAGTACTTC
many,NA,TRBV2,TRBJ1-1,CASSEDGRVAEAFF,TGTGCCAGCAGTGAAGATGGCAGGGTGGCTGAAGCTTTCTTT
many,NA,TRBV7-8,TRBJ1-5,CASSLAANQPQHF,TGTGCCAGCAGCTTAGCGGCTAATCAGCCCCAGCATTTT
many,NA,TRBV11-2,TRBJ1-1,CASSLAWNRATEAFF,TGTGCCAGCAGCTTAGCGTGGAACAGGGCAACTGAAGCTTTCTTT
many,TRBD1,TRBV15,TRBJ1-2,CATSRQGADGYTF,TGTGCCACCAGTAGACAGGGAGCAGATGGCTACACCTTC
many,TRBD1,TRBV7-8,TRBJ2-6,CASSLRYRGPSGANVLTF,TGTGCCAGCAGCTTAAGGTACAGGGGACCATCTGGGGCCAACGTCCTGACTTTC
NA,NA,TRBV5-8,TRBJ2-2,CASSARKAPGELFF,TGTGCCAGCAGCGCACGGAAAGCACCCGGGGAGCTGTTTTTT
many,NA,TRBV20-1,TRBJ1-6,CSVFMSIGSPLHF,TGCAGTGTTTTTATGTCAATCGGTTCACCCCTCCACTTT
many,NA,TRBV29-1,TRBJ1-4,CSVAGVRGWNEKLFF,TGCAGCGTTGCTGGAGTCCGGGGATGGAACGAAAAACTGTTTTTT
many,NA,TRBV29-1,TRBJ1-1,CSAPGFGDTEAFF,TGCAGCGCCCCAGGGTTTGGGGACACTGAAGCTTTCTTT
many,NA,TRBV29-1,TRBJ2-7,CSVEVLSYEQYF,TGCAGCGTTGAAGTGCTATCCTACGAGCAGTACTTC
NA,TRBD1,TRBV10-3,TRBJ1-4,CAISDPTGNSNEKLFF,TGTGCCATCAGTGACCCGACAGGGAATAGCAATGAAAAACTGTTTTTT
few,NA,TRBV20-1,TRBJ2-7,CSGTGTGSYEQYF,TGCAGTGGCACCGGGACTGGCTCCTACGAGCAGTACTTC
few,TRBD1,TRBV7-9,TRBJ2-2,CASSRQGETGELFF,TGTGCCAGCAGCAGACAGGGAGAGACCGGGGAGCTGTTTTTT
NA,NA,TRBV12-3/TRBV12-4,TRBJ2-7,CASSLTGNHEQYF,TGTGCCAGCAGTTTGACCGGCAACCACGAGCAGTACTTC
NA,TRBD2,TRBV2,TRBJ2-5,CASSEVAGGTGTQYF,TGTGCCAGCAGTGAAGTAGCGGGGGGCACGGGGACCCAGTACTTC
few,NA,TRBV28,TRBJ2-7,CASTSGSHEQYF,TGTGCCAGCACCTCGGGAAGCCACGAGCAGTACTTC